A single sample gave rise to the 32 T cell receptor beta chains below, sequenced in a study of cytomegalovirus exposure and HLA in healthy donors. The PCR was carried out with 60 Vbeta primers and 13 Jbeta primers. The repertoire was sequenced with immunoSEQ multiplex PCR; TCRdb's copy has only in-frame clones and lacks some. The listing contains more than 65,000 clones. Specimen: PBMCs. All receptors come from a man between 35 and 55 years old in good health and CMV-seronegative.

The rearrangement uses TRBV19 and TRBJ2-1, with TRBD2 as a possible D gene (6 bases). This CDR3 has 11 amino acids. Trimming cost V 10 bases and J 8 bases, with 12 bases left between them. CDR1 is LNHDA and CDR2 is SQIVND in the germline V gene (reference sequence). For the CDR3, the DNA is TGTGCCACCGGGGGTTGGGATGAGCAGTTCTTC. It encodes CATGGWDEQFF.

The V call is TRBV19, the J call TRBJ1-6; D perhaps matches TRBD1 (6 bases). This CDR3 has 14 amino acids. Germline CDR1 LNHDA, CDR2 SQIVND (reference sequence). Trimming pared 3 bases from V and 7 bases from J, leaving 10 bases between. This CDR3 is CASSIRDNNSPLHF. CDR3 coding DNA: TGTGCCAGTAGTATCCGGGACAACAATTCACCCCTCCACTTT.

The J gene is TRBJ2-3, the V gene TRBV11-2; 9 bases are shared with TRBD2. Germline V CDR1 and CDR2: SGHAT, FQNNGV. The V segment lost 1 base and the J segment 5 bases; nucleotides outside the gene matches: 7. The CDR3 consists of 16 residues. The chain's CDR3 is CASSLGPAGGRDTQYF. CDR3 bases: TGTGCCAGCAGCTTAGGTCCGGCGGGGGGGCGAGATACGCAGTATTTT.

The CDR3 is CASRMDRAYNEQFF. DNA for the CDR3: TGCGCCAGCAGAATGGACAGGGCATACAATGAGCAGTTCTTC. The chain employs TRBV5-1 and TRBJ2-1; 8 bases fit TRBD1. The germline V gene encodes CDR1 SGHRS and CDR2 YFSETQ. Trimming at V came to 5 bases and at J to 4 bases, leaving 5 bases not matched to a gene. The CDR3 length is 14 residues.

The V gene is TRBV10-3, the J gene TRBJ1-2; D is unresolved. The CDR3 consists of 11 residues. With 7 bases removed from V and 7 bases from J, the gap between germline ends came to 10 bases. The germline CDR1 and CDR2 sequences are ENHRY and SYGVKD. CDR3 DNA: TGTGCCATCACGGGATCAGGTGGCTACACCTTC. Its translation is CAITGSGGYTF.

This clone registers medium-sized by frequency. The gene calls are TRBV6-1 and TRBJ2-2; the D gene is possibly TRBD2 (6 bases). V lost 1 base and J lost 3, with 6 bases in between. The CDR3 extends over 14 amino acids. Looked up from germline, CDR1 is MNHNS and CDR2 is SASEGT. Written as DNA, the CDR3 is TGTGCCAGCAGTGAAGGACTAGACACCGGGGAGCTGTTTTTT. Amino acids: CASSEGLDTGELFF.

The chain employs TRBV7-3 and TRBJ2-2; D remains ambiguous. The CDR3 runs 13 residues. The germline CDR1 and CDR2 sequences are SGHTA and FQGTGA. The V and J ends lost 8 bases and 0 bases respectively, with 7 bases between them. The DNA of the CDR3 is TGTGCCAGCTCCACGGCGAACACCGGGGAGCTGTTTTTT. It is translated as CASSTANTGELFF.

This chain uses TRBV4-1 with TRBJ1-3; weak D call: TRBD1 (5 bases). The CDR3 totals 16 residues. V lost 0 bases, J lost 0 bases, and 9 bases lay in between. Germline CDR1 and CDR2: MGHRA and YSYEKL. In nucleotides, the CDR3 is TGCGCCAGCAGCCAAGACAGGGCTACCTCTGGAAACACCATATATTTT. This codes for CASSQDRATSGNTIYF.

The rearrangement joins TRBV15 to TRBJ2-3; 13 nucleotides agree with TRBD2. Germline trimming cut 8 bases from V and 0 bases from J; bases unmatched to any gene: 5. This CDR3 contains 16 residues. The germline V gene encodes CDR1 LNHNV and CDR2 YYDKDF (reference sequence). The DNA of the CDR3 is TGTGCCACCCGAGGACTAGCGGGGGCCAGCACAGATACGCAGTATTTT. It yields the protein CATRGLAGASTDTQYF. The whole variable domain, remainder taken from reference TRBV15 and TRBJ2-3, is DAMVIQNPRYQVTQFGKPVTLSCSQTLNHNVMYWYQQKSSQAPKLLFHYYDKDFNNEADTPDNFQSRRPNTSFCFLDIRSPGLGDTAMYLCATRGLAGASTDTQYFGPGTRLTVL.

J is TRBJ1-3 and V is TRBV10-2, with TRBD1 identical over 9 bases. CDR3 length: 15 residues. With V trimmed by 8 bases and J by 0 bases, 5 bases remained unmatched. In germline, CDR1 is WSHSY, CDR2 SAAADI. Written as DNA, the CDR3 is TGCGCCAGCTCTTGGACAGGGGCCTCTGGAAACACCATATATTTT. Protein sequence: CASSWTGASGNTIYF.

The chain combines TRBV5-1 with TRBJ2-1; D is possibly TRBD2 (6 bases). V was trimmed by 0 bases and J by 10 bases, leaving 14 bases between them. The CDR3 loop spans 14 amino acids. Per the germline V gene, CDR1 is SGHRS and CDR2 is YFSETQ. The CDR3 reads CASSLGGGVEEQFF. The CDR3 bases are TGCGCCAGCAGCTTGGGAGGCGGGGTTGAGGAGCAGTTCTTC.

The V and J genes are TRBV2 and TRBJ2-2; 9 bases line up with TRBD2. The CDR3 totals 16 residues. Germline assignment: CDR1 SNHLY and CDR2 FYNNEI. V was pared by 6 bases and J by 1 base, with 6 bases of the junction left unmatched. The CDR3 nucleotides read TGTGCCAGCAGCCTTAGCGGGGGCCAGAACACCGGGGAGCTGTTTTTT. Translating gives CASSLSGGQNTGELFF.

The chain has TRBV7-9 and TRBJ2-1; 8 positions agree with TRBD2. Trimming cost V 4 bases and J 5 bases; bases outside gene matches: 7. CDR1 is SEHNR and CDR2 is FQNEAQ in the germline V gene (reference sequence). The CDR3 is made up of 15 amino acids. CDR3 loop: CASSSRRGGHNEQFF. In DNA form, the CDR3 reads TGTGCCAGCAGCTCCAGACGGGGGGGGCACAATGAGCAGTTCTTC.

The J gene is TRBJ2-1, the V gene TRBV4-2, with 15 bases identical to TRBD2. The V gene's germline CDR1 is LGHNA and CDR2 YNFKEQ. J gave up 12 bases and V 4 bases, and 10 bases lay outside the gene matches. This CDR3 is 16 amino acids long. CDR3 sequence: CASSPPGTSGGIVQFF. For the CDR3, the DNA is TGTGCCAGCAGCCCACCTGGGACTAGCGGGGGGATTGTGCAGTTCTTC.

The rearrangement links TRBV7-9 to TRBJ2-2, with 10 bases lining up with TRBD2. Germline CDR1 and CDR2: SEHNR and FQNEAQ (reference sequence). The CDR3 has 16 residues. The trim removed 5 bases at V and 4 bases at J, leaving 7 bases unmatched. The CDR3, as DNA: TGTGCCAGCAGCCCTCAGCGGGGGGGCCCCACCGGGGAGCTGTTTTTT. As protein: CASSPQRGGPTGELFF.

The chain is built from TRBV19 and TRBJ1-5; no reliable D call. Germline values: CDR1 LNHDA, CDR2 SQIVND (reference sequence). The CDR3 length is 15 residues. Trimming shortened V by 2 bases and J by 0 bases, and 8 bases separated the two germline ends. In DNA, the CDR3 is TGTGCCAGTAGTATACCCGGGGATAGCAATCAGCCCCAGCATTTT. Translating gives CASSIPGDSNQPQHF.

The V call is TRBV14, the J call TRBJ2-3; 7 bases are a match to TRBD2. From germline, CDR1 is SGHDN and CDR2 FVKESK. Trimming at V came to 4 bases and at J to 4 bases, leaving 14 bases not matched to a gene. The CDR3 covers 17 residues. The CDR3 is CASSLTVALAVPDTQYF. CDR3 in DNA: TGTGCCAGCAGCCTTACGGTCGCCCTAGCGGTCCCAGATACGCAGTATTTT.

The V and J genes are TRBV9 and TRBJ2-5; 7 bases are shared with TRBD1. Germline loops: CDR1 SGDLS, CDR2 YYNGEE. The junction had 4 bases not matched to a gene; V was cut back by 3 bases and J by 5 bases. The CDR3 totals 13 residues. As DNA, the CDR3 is TGTGCCAGCAGCGGAACAGGGGCCGAGACCCAGTACTTC. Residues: CASSGTGAETQYF.

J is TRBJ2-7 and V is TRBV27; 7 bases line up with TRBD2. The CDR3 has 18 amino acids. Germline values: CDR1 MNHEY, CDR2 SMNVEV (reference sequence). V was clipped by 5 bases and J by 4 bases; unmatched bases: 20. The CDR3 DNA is TGTGCCAGCAGTCCGCGAACTCCGGACGGGAGGAATGGGTACGAGCAGTACTTC. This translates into CASSPRTPDGRNGYEQYF.

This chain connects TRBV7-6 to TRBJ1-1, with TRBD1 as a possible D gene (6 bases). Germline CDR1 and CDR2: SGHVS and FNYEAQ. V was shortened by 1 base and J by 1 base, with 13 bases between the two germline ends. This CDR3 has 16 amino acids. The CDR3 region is CASSLVRAGENTEAFF. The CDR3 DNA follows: TGTGCCAGCAGCTTAGTGCGGGCAGGGGAGAACACTGAAGCTTTCTTT.

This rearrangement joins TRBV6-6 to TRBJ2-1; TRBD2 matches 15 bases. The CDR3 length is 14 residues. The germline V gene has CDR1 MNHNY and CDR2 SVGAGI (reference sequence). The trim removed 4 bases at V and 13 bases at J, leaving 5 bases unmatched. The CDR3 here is CASSSRTSGGAQFF. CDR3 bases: TGTGCCAGCAGTTCCCGGACTAGCGGGGGGGCACAGTTCTTC.

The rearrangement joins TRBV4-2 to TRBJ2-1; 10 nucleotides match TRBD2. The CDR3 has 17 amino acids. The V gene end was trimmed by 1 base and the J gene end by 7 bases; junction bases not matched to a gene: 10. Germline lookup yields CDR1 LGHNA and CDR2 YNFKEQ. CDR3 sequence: CASSQGKSGGASNEQFF. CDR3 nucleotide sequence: TGTGCCAGCAGCCAAGGCAAGAGCGGGGGGGCCTCAAATGAGCAGTTCTTC.

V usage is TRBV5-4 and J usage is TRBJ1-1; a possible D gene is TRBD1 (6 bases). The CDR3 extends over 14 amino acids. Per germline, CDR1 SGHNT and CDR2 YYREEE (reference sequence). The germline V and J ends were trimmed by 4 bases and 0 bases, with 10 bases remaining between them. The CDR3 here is CASSKQGMNTEAFF. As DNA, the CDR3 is TGTGCCAGCAGCAAACAGGGTATGAACACTGAAGCTTTCTTT.

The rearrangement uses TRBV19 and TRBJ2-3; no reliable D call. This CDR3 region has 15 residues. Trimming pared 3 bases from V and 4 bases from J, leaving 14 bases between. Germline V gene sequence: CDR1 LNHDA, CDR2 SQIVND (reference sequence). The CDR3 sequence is CASSIEGGRSDTQYF. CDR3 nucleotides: TGTGCCAGTAGTATTGAAGGCGGTCGATCAGATACGCAGTATTTT.

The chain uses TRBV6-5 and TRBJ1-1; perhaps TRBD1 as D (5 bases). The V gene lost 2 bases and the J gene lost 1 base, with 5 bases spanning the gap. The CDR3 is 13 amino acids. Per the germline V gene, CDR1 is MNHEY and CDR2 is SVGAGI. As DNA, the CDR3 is TGTGCCAGCAGTTACAGGGGGAACACTGAAGCTTTCTTT. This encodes CASSYRGNTEAFF.

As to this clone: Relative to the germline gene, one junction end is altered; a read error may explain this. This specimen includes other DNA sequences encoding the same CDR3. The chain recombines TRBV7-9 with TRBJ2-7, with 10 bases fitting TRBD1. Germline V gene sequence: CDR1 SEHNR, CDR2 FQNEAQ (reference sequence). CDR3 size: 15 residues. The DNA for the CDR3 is TGCGCCAGCAGCAAAGACAGGGGGCGGACCTACGAGCAGTACTTC. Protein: CASSKDRGRTYEQYF.

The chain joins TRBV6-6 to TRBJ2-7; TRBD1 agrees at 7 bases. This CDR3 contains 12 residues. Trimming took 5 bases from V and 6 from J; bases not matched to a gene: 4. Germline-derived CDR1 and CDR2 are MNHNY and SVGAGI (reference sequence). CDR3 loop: CASSHGQAEQYF. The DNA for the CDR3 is TGTGCCAGCAGTCACGGACAGGCCGAGCAGTACTTC.

CDR3 loop: CAVEGASSYEQYF. DNA for the CDR3: TGTGCCGTCGAGGGGGCGAGTTCTTACGAGCAGTACTTC. The genes are TRBV2 and TRBJ2-7, with 7 bases lining up with TRBD1. This CDR3 is built from 13 residues. Germline CDR1 reads SNHLY; CDR2 reads FYNNEI. The junction had 11 bases not matched to a gene; V was cut back by 11 bases and J by 4 bases.

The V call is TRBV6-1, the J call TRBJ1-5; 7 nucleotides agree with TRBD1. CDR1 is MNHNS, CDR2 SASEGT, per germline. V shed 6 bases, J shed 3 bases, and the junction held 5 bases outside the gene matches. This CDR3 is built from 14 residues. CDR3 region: CASSQTGSNQPQHF. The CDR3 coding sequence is TGTGCCAGCAGCCAGACAGGGTCCAATCAGCCCCAGCATTTT.

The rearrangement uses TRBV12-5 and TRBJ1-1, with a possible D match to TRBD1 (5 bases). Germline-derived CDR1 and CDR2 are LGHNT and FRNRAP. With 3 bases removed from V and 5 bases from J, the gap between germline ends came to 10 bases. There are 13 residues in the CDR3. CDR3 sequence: CASGFGGMTEAFF. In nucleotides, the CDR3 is TGTGCTAGTGGTTTCGGGGGAATGACTGAAGCTTTCTTT.

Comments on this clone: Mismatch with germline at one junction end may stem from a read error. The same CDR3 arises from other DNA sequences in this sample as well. Here the CDR3 DNA reads TGTGCCAGCAGCAGGGACAGCCAGGGAGGCAAACTGTTTTTC. It specifies CASSRDSQGGKLFF. This chain joins TRBV7-9 and TRBJ1-4; TRBD1 aligns across 7 bases. CDR1 is SEHNR and CDR2 is FQNEAQ in the germline V gene (reference sequence). This CDR3 region has 14 residues.

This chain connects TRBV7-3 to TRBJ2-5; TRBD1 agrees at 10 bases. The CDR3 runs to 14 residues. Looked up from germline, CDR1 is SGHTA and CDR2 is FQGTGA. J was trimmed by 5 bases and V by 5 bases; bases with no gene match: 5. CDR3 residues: CASSPGQGRETQYF. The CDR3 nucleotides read TGTGCCAGCAGCCCGGGACAGGGGCGGGAGACCCAGTACTTC.